This TCR beta chain was found in a study of blood T cell repertoires in COVID-19. Whole-study context: Acute and convalescent COVID-19 specimens originated in the United States, Italy and Spain.

The J segment lost 7 bases and the V segment lost 3 bases, leaving 4 bases of the junction unmatched. CDR3 length equals 15 residues. Germline CDR1 is SGDLS and CDR2 is YYNGEE. Method: immunoSEQ multiplex PCR; TCRdb's copy keeps in-frame clones and lacks some. Of about 140,000 clones listed, 85% are singletons. The source is a man aged 45-65 years with acute or convalescent COVID-19. Sequences were obtained from peripheral blood. The chain uses TRBV9 and TRBJ1-6; 10 bases fit TRBD1. The CDR3 protein is CASSGQGQGNSPLHF. The CDR3 coding sequence is TGTGCCAGCAGCGGCCAGGGACAGGGGAATTCACCCCTCCACTTT.